The source of this T cell receptor beta chain is a study of cytomegalovirus exposure and HLA in healthy donors. Trimming cost V 1 base and J 10 bases, with 12 bases left between them. The CDR3 extends over 13 amino acids. Per germline, CDR1 LGHNA and CDR2 YSLEER. The study ran its PCR with 60 Vbeta and 13 Jbeta primers. TCRdb keeps only in-frame clones here, not all; method: immunoSEQ multiplex PCR. The sample includes 200,000 to 250,000 clones, under 70% of them seen just once. This chain connects TRBV4-3 to TRBJ2-3; D might be TRBD2 (6 bases). The sample was PBMCs. This TCR was sampled from a man aged 40-50 years in good health and CMV-seropositive. The DNA for the CDR3 is TGCGCCAGCAGCCAAGGGGGCGGGGATGCGCAGTATTTT. It specifies CASSQGGGDAQYF.